The clone carrying this TCR beta chain was found many times. Its antigen remains unidentified. Alongside a J-beta primer mix, a sample-barcoded 5' primer served in a second PCR lasting about 7 to 12 cycles. Tagging of each cDNA molecule was performed by a template-switch adaptor with 12 random nucleotides. TCRdb re-called the 5' RACE reads through MiXCR, storing one row per CDR3 protein. The repertoire holds some 710,000 distinct CDR3 sequences, about 42% seen once, with around a sixth in the top ten. The data were obtained in a study of blood T cells in healthy people across ages. General study findings and limits: There were more naive CD4+ cells and higher diversity in long-lived donors than in aged donors.

Donors gave around 9.8 milliliters of peripheral blood apiece. Samples had at least 6 million PBMCs isolated from them. The V gene's germline CDR1 is SQVTM and CDR2 ANQGSEA. With 1 base removed from V and 6 bases from J, the gap between germline ends came to 10 bases. This CDR3 has 13 residues. The origin of this receptor is a man older than 75 in good health. The chain joins TRBV29-1 to TRBJ2-1; D unresolved. Sequencing input: blood. The CDR3 sequence: CSVEATVGNEQFF. In nucleotides, the CDR3 is TGCAGCGTTGAAGCCACTGTGGGCAATGAGCAGTTCTTC.